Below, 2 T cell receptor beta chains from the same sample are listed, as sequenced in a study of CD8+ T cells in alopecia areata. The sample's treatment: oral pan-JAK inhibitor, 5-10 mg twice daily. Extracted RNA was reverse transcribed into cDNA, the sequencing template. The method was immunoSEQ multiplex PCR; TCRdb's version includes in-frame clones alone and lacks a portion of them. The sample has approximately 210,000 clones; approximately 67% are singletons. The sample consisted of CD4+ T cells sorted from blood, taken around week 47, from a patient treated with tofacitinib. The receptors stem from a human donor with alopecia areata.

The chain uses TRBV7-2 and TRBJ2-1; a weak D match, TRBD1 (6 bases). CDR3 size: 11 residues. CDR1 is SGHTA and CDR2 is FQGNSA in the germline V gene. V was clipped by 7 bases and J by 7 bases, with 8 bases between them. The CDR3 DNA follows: TGTGCCAGCACCCAGGGGAATGAGCAGTTCTTC. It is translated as CASTQGNEQFF.

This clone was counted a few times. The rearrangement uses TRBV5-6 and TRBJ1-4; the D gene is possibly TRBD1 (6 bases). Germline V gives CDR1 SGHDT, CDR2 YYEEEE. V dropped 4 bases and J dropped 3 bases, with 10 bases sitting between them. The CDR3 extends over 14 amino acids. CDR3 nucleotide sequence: TGTGCCAGCAGCGTCAGGGGCTCTAATGAAAAACTGTTTTTT. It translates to CASSVRGSNEKLFF.